The source of this TCR beta chain is a study of blood T cell repertoires in COVID-19. Study-wide context: Samples representing acute and convalescent COVID-19 were sourced from the United States, Italy and Spain. The analysed material was cDNA or gDNA that came from T cells, B-cell-depleted T cells, or PBMCs.

Per the authors' pipeline: Reference gene primer amplification gave nucleated cell count estimates. TCRdb keeps only in-frame clones here, not all; method: immunoSEQ multiplex PCR. V and J calls and clone size are as listed in that table; D and trimming were resolved from the DNA. The sample includes about 35,000 clones, 88% of them seen just once. V was cut by 6 bases and J by 5 bases, with 25 bases left in between. Germline V CDR1 and CDR2: WSHSY, SAAADI. The CDR3 runs to 17 residues. V gene TRBV10-2 combines with J gene TRBJ2-5; D might be TRBD1 (6 bases). The sequence came from a human donor in a cohort sampled during active COVID-19. Sequenced material: peripheral blood. The CDR3 sequence is CASRETPGQVGSETQYF. CDR3 DNA sequence: TGCGCCAGCAGAGAAACCCCGGGACAAGTGGGTTCGGAGACCCAGTACTTC.